This entry describes one T cell receptor (beta chain). Antigen: not known. CDR3 length: 15 amino acids. Germline V gene data show CDR1 as LGHNA and CDR2 as YSLEER. The V gene lost 0 bases and the J gene lost 4 bases, with 10 bases spanning the gap. These data are taken from a study of OX40 agonist ivuxolimab in advanced cancers. Study-level findings and limits: In the 0.1 to 3.0 mg/kg range, CD4+ and CD8+ blood T cells had expanded clonally by week 6. Antigen specificity of clonally expanded peripheral T cells was not established.

Data came from immunoSEQ multiplex PCR; TCRdb stores just in-frame clones and leaves some out. The sample lists roughly 87,000 clones; about 90% were seen once. Patients were ineligible given autoimmune disease history or systemic immunosuppression. The sequences come from CD4+ or CD8+ T cells sorted from blood, collected in a trial of the OX40 agonist ivuxolimab. The sequence was collected from an adult with an advanced solid tumor such as melanoma, head and neck, liver or kidney cancer. The V gene is TRBV4-3, the J gene TRBJ2-1; D unresolved. This chain's CDR3 is CASSQERSGYNEQFF. The CDR3 nucleotides read TGCGCCAGCAGCCAAGAAAGGTCAGGATACAATGAGCAGTTCTTC.